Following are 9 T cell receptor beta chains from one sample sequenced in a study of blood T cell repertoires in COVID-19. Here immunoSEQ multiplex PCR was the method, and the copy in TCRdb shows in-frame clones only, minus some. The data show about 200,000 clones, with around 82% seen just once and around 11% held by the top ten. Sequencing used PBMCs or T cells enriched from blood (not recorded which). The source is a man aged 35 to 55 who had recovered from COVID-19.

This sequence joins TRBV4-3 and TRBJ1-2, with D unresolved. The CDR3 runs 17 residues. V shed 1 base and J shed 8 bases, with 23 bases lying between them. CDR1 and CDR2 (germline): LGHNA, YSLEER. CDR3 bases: TGCGCCAGCAGCCAAGTGGAGGGAGGAGCCTTGATGGAAGGCTACACCTTC. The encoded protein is CASSQVEGGALMEGYTF.

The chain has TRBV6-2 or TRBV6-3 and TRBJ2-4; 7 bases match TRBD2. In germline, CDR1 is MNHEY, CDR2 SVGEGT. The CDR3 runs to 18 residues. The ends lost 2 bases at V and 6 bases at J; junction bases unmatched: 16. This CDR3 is CASSYNRRTGEGRNIQYF. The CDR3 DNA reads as TGTGCCAGCAGTTACAACCGGAGGACGGGGGAGGGCAGAAACATTCAGTACTTC.

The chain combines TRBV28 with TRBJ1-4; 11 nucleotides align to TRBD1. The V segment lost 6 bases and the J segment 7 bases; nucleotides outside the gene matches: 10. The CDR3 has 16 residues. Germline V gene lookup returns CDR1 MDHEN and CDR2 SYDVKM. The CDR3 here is CASRPTRTGGTEKLFF. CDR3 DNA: TGTGCCAGCAGACCCACCCGGACAGGGGGCACTGAAAAACTGTTTTTT.

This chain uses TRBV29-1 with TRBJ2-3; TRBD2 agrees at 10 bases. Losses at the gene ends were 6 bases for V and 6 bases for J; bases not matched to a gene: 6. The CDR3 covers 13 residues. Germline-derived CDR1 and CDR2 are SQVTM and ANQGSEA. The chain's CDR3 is CSVRLAGPDTQYF. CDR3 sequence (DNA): TGCAGCGTCCGACTAGCGGGCCCTGATACGCAGTATTTT.

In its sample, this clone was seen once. The CDR3 sequence: CASSPSPRDEQYF. Here the CDR3 DNA reads TGTGCCAGCAGCCCCTCCCCCCGGGACGAGCAGTACTTC. The chain carries TRBV7-3 and TRBJ2-7; the D is unclear. The CDR3 length is 13 residues. Germline V CDR1 and CDR2: SGHTA, FQGTGA. The V end lost 5 bases, the J end lost 5 bases, and 13 bases lay between the germline ends.

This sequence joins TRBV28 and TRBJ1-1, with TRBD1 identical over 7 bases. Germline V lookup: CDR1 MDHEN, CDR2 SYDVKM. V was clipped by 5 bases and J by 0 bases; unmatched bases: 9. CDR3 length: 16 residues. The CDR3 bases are TGTGCCAGCAGTACCGGGACAGCGAGCATGAACACTGAAGCTTTCTTT. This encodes CASSTGTASMNTEAFF.

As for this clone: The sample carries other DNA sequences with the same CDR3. The CDR3 protein is CASSLGGYEQYF. CDR3 coding DNA: TGCGCCAGCAGCTTGGGCGGGTACGAGCAGTACTTC. This sequence joins TRBV5-1 and TRBJ2-7; D perhaps matches TRBD2 (5 bases). The CDR3 sequence is 12 residues long. V lost 0 bases and J lost 4, with 5 bases in between. The germline V gene encodes CDR1 SGHRS and CDR2 YFSETQ.

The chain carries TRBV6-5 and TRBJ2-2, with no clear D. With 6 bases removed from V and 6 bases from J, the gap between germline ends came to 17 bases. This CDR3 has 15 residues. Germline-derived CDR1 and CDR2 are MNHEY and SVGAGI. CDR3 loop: CASSLHPTVAGELFF. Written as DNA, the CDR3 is TGTGCCAGCAGCCTCCACCCCACGGTCGCCGGGGAGCTGTTTTTT.

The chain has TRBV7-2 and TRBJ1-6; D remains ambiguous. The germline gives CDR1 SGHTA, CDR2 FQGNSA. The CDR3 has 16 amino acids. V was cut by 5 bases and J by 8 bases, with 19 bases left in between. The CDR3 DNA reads TGTGCCAGCAGCCCGGGTCCCTCCGAAGTTGATTCACCCCTCCACTTT. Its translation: CASSPGPSEVDSPLHF. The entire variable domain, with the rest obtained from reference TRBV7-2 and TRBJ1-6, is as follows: GAGVSQSPSNKVTEKGKDVELRCDPISGHTALYWYRQSLGQGLEFLIYFQGNSAPDKSGLPSDRFSAERTGGSVSTLTIQRTQQEDSAVYLCASSPGPSEVDSPLHFGNGTRLTVT.